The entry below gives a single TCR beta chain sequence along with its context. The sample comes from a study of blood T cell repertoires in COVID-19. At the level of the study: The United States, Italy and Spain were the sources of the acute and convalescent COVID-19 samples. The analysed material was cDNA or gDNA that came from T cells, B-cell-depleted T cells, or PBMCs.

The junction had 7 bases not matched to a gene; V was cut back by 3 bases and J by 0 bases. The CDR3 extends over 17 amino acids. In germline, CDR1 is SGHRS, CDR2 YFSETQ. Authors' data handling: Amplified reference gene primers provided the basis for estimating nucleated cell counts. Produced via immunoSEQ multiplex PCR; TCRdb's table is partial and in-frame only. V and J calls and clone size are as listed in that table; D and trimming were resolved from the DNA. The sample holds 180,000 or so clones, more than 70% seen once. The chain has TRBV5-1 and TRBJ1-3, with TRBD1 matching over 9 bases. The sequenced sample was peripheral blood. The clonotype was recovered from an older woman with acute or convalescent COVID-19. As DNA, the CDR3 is TGCGCCAGCAGCTCCCTGACAGGGGGGAGCTCTGGAAACACCATATATTTT. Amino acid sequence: CASSSLTGGSSGNTIYF. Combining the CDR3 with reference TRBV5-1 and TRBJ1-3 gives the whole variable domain KAGVTQTPRYLIKTRGQQVTLSCSPISGHRSVSWYQQTPGQGLQFLFEYFSETQRNKGNFPGRFSGRQFSNSRSEMNVSTLELGDSALYLCASSSLTGGSSGNTIYFGEGSWLTVV.